This T cell receptor (beta chain) appears in the sequencing data of a study of OX40 agonist ivuxolimab in advanced cancers. For the study at large: Partial responses were seen in three patients, one with hepatocellular carcinoma and two with cutaneous melanoma.

Trimming took 4 bases from V and 8 from J, leaving 11 bases between them. The length of the CDR3 is 12 residues. Germline CDR1 SGHNT, CDR2 YENEEA. The assay was immunoSEQ multiplex PCR, and TCRdb's table has in-frame clones only and misses some. The table shows tens of thousands of clones, with around 91% occurring only once. The genes are TRBV11-3 and TRBJ2-5; D is undetermined. The sequencing used CD4+ or CD8+ T cells sorted from blood, collected in a trial of the OX40 agonist ivuxolimab. The TCR was taken from an adult with an advanced solid tumor such as melanoma, head and neck, liver or kidney cancer. Here the CDR3 reads CASSSLPQTQYF. The CDR3, as DNA: TGTGCCAGCAGCTCCCTACCCCAAACCCAGTACTTC.